This T cell receptor (beta chain) was identified in a study of OX40 agonist ivuxolimab in advanced cancers. Broadly, across the study: Ivuxolimab was a fully human IgG2 agonistic monoclonal antibody targeting the costimulatory receptor OX40 (CD134). Intravenous ivuxolimab was administered to patients every 2 weeks at six dose levels: 0.01, 0.1, 0.3, 1.5, 3 and 10 mg/kg. Of the 50 to 55 patients in dose escalation, some 20 had hepatocellular carcinoma, some 15 had melanoma, 9 had renal cell carcinoma and 9 had head and neck cancer. A male proportion of around 83% and a mean age of about 60 years, ranging from roughly 20 to 80, were recorded for the dose-escalation cohort. Prior anti-PD-1, anti-PD-L1 or anti-CTLA-4 therapy was permitted, and checkpoint inhibitors had been received by about 44% of dose-escalation patients. Partial responses were achieved by three dose-escalation patients, of whom one had hepatocellular carcinoma and two had cutaneous melanoma. Peripheral TCRbeta sequencing aimed to test whether ivuxolimab altered TCR sequence diversity and caused clonal T-cell expansion. The paper reports the monotherapy dose-escalation portion (N of about 50 patients) of the phase I ivuxolimab trial.

Here is what the overall study found, with its caveats: Low levels of normalized T-cell clonal expansion were also shown by some nonresponding patients. At doses from 0.1 to 3.0 mg/kg, clonal expansion was seen in both CD4+ and CD8+ blood T cells between baseline and week 6. Partial responders in the 0.1-3.0 mg/kg groups had among the lowest normalized peripheral clonal expansion, especially among CD8+ T cells. After ivuxolimab, expanded clones were on average more numerous among CD8+ T cells than among CD4+ T cells. Which antigens the clonally expanded peripheral T cells were specific for was not determined.

The trial excluded patients who had a history of autoimmune disease or were on systemic immunosuppression. Peripheral blood for TCR sequencing was collected from all dose cohorts at baseline, on cycle 4 day 1, and on cycle 7 day 1. The samples were drawn from a first-in-human, open-label, multicenter phase I dose-escalation trial of ivuxolimab. Adults with locally advanced or metastatic melanoma, renal cell, hepatocellular, or head and neck squamous cell carcinoma were enrolled in the trial. CD4+ and CD8+ T cells were sorted separately from peripheral blood before TCR sequencing. Its CDR3 holds 13 amino acids, cysteine through phenylalanine. Here the CDR3 DNA is all that survives: 39 bases in frame from base 1. The germline V gene encodes CDR1 WSHSY and CDR2 SAAADI. The V and J ends are trimmed by 0 bases and 5 bases, leaving 7 bases between them. To sequence the TCRbeta CDR3 region, genomic DNA was isolated from the sorted cells. The immunoSEQ Assay was used to sequence the TCRbeta CDR3 regions. Drawn from immuneACCESS, this table holds only the in-frame rearrangements with V and J called that TCRdb kept. Clones are partly lost; checked studies trace under half to an unresolved V gene and leave the rest unexplained. Recorded for this sample are tens of thousands of clones; approximately 91% of them occurred a single time. The ten largest clonotypes hold approximately 18% of the sample.

Concerning this clone: Its target antigen remains unknown. Base qualities are not recorded, but no much larger clone differs from it by a single base.

The clonotype was recovered from an adult with an advanced solid tumor such as melanoma, head and neck, liver or kidney cancer. The sequences come from CD4+ or CD8+ T cells sorted from blood, collected in a trial of the OX40 agonist ivuxolimab. The V and J segments used are TRBV10-2 and TRBJ1-1; no confident D gene assignment can be made. The DNA reads TGCGCCAGCAGTGAGTCGGACGGGACTGAAGCTTTCTTT. This codes for CASSESDGTEAFF.